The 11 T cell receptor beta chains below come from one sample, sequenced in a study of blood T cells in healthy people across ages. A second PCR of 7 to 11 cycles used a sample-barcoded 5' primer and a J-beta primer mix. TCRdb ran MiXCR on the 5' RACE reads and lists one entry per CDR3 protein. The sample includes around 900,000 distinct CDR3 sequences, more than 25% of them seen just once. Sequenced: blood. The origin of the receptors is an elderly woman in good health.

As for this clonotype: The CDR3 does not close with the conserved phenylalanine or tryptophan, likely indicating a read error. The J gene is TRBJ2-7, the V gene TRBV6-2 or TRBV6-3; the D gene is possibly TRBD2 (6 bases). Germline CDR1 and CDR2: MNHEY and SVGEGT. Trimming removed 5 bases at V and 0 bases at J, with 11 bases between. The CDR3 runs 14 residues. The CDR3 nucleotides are TGTGCCAGCAGTCGGGGTAGCGGCTCCTACGAGCAGTACTTG. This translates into CASSRGSGSYEQYL.

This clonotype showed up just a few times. CDR3 residues: CSARTGTENTGELFF. The CDR3 bases are TGCAGTGCTAGGACCGGGACAGAAAACACCGGGGAGCTGTTTTTT. The J gene is TRBJ2-2, the V gene TRBV20-1; 7 bases fit TRBD1. The V gene's germline CDR1 is DFQATT and CDR2 SNEGSKA (reference sequence). CDR3 length: 15 residues. The V gene end was trimmed by 3 bases and the J gene end by 2 bases; junction bases not matched to a gene: 6.

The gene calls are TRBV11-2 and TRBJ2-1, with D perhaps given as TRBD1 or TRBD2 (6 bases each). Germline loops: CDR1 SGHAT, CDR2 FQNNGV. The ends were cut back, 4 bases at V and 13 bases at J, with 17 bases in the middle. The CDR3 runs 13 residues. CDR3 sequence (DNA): TGTGCCAGCAGCTGGGGGGCTGGAGAGACCCAGTTCTTC. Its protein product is CASSWGAGETQFF.

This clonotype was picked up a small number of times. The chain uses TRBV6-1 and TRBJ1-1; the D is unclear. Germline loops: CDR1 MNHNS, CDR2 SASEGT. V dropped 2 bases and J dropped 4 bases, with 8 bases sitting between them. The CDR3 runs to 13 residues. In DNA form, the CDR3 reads TGTGCCAGCAGTGAATTGAAGGGCACTGAAGCTTTCTTT. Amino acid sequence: CASSELKGTEAFF.

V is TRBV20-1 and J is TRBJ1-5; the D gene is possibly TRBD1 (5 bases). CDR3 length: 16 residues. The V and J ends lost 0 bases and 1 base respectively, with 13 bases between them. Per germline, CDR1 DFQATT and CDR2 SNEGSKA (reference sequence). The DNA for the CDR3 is TGCAGTGCTAGAGACGGGACCTTGGGGAGCAATCAGCCCCAGCATTTT. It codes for CSARDGTLGSNQPQHF.

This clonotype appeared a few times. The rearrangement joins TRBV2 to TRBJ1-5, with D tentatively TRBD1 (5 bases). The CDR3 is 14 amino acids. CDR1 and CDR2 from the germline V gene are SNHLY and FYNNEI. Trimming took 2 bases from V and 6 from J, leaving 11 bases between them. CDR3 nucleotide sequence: TGTGCCAGCAGTGAAAGTGGCACAGGTCAGCCCCAGCATTTT. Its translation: CASSESGTGQPQHF.

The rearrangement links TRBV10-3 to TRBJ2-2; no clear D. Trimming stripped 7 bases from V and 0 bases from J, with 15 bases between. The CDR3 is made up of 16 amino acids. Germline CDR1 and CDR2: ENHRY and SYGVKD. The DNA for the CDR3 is TGTGCCATCACCCGAAATGATGACGCGAACACCGGGGAGCTGTTTTTT. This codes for CAITRNDDANTGELFF.

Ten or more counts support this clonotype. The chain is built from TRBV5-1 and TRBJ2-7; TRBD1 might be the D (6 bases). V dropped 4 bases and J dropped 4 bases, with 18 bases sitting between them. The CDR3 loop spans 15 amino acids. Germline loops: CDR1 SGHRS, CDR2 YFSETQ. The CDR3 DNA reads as TGCGCCAGCAGCCTAGAGGCCGGACAGCCTTACGAGCAGTACTTC. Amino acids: CASSLEAGQPYEQYF.

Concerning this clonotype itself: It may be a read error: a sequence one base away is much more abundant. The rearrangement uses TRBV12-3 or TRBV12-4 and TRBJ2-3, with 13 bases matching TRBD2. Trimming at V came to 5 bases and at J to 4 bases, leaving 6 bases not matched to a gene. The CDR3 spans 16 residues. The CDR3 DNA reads TGTGCCAGCAGTACTAGCGGGGGGGGCGGGGCAGATACGCAGTATTTT. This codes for CASSTSGGGGADTQYF.

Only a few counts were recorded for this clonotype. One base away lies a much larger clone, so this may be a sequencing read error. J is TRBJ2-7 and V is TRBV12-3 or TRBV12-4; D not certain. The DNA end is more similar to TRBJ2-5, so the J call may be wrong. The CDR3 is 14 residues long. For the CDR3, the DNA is TGTGCCAGCAGTTTAGCAAACAGATGGGAGACCCAGTACTTC. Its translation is CASSLANRWETQYF.

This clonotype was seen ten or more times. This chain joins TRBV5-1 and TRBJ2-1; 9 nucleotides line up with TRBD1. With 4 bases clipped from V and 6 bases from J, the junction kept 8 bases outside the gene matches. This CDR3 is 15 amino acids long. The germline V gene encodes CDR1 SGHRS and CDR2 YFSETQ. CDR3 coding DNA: TGCGCCAGCAGCCCGGGACAGGGAAGTTTCAATGAGCAGTTCTTC. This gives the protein CASSPGQGSFNEQFF.